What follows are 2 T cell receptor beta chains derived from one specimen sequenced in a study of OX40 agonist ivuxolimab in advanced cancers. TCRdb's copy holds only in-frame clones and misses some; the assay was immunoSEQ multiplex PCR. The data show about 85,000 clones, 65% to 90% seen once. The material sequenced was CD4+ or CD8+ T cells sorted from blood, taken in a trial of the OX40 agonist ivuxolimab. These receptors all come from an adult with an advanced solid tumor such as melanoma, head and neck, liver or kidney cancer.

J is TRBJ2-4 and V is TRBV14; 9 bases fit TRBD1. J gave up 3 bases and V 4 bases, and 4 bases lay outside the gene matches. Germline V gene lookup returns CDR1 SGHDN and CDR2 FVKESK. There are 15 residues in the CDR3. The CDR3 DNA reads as TGTGCCAGCAGCCGAGGGACAGGGAACAAAAACATTCAGTACTTC. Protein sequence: CASSRGTGNKNIQYF.

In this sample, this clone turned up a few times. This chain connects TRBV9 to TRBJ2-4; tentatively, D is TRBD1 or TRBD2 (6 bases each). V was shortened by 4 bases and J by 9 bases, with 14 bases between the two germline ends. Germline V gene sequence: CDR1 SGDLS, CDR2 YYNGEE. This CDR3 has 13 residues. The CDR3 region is CASSTTGDTIQYF. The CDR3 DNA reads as TGTGCCAGCAGCACAACGGGGGACACCATTCAGTACTTC.